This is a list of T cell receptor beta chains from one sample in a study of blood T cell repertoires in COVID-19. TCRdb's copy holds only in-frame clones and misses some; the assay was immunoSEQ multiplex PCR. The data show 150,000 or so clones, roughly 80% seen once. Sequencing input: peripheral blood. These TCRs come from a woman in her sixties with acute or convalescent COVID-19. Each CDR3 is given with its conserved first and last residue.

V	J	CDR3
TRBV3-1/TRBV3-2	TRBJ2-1	CASSQVLGGGWIPGSYNEQFF
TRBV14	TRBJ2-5	CASSRGRTRRETQYF
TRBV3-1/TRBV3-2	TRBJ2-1	CASSQGAGSGEQFF
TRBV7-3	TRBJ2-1	CASSAAGGGGYNEQFF
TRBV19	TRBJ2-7	CASSSGGRFAYEQYF
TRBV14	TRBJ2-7	CASGRQGVDYEQYF
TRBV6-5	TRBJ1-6	CASSYLRQGGSPLHF
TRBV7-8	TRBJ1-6	CASSLTPTGGISPLHF
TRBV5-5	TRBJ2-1	CASSPLDYNEQFF
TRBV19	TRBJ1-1	CASSIRGSTEAFF
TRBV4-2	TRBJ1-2	CASSPGRGHGYTF
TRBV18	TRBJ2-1	CASSHGTSNEQFF
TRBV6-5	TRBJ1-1	CASRRGYMNTEAFF
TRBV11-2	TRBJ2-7	CASTSLAGYHEQYF
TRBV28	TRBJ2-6	CASSQGIFSGANVLTF
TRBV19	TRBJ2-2	CARLAGDLFRGELFF
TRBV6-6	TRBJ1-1	CANSQGRNTEAFF
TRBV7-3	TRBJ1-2	CASSSQGQGTGDGYTF
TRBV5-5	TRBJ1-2	CASSWGVDYGYTF
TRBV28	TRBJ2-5	CASSWGLAGVGETQYF
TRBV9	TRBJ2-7	CASSPGVAYAYEQYF
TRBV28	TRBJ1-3	CASTRWGDSGNTIYF
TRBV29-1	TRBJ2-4	CSVLTGRGNIQYF
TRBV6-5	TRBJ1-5	CASSLSGQGNQPQHF
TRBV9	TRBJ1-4	CASSPTTGVEEKLFF
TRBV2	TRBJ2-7	CASRDGQGPYEQYF
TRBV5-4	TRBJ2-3	CASSLAGLTSTDTQYF
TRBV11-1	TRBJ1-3	CASSRGTNWDTIYF
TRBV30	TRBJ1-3	CAWSVRVDYSGNTIYF
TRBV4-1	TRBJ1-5	CASSQGAVNQPQHF
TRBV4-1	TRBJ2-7	CASSQANMGLAGSEQYF
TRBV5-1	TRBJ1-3	CASRPRRGEGSGNTIYF
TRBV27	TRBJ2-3	CASSFSSGRDTQYF
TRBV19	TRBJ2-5	CASGRAETQYF
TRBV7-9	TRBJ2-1	CASSLGVTSGREQFF
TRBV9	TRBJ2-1	CASSPQDREGEQFF
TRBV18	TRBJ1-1	CASSPADSKYTEAFF
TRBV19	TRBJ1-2	CASSITGLRLNYGYTF
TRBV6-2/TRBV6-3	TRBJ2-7	CASSYLGRDTYEQYF
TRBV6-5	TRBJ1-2	CASSTGGRDYGYTF
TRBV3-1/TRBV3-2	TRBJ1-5	CASSRRMRKGNQPQHF
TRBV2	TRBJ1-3	CASSQGMGGNTIYF
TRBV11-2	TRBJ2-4	CASSPLTGRAKNIQYF
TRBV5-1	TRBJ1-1	CASSWGQGNTEAFF
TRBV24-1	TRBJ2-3	CATSDSPPADTQYF
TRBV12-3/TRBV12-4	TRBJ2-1	CASSYSEANEQFF
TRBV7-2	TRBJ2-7	CASSSRTSPEYEQYF
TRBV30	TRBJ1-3	CAWSVAGAIGNTIYF
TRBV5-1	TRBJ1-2	CASSSPGIGYTF